A selection of T cell receptor beta chains follows, all from one sample in a study of long-term antiretroviral therapy in people with HIV. Assay used: immunoSEQ multiplex PCR; TCRdb lists only in-frame clones, some missing. The sample lists 20,000 or so clones; approximately 84% were seen once. The sample here was unsorted PBMCs, taken almost 6 years after starting antiretroviral therapy. The receptors were sampled from a man aged 25-40 years with HIV. Each CDR3 is given with its conserved first and last residue. The D gene is left open where the match is weak. Size is stated for part of the rows, as once, few or many counts, or as a class when the clone is expanded.

TRBV28,NA,TRBJ1-5,NA,TGTGCCAGCAGCCAACCGACGGGGACTGGAAATCAGCCCCAGCATTTT,CASSQPTGTGNQPQHF
TRBV19,NA,TRBJ1-4,TRBD1,TGTGCCAGTAGTTCGGTCGGCACAGGGGGTGAAAAACTGTTTTTT,CASSSVGTGGEKLFF
TRBV14,NA,TRBJ1-2,NA,TGTGCCAGCAGCCAGGGTCTAGGGACTCCTAACTATGGCTACACCTTC,CASSQGLGTPNYGYTF
TRBV19,NA,TRBJ2-2,TRBD1,TGTGCCAGTAGAACCAGACAGGGGGATCGGACGAACACCGGGGAGCTGTTTTTT,CASRTRQGDRTNTGELFF
TRBV28,NA,TRBJ1-2,TRBD1,TGTGCCAGCAGTTTAACGACAGGGGCCTATGGCTACACCTTC,CASSLTTGAYGYTF
TRBV19,NA,TRBJ2-3,NA,TGTGCCAGTAGTATAATAGGACAGCAAACAGATACGCAGTATTTT,CASSIIGQQTDTQYF
TRBV5-4,NA,TRBJ1-1,NA,TGTGCCAGCAGCCCGCAAACGGCAGGGTCCACTGAAGCTTTCTTT,CASSPQTAGSTEAFF
TRBV5-4,few,TRBJ2-1,NA,TGTGCCAGCAGCTTGGATTTAGCGGTCTACAATGAGCAGTTCTTC,CASSLDLAVYNEQFF
TRBV2,few,TRBJ2-7,NA,TGTGTCAGTCGGCTGTACGAGCAGTACTTC,CVSRLYEQYF
TRBV6-6,NA,TRBJ1-2,NA,TGTGCCAGCAGTTACTCGAAGGGGGGCTACACCTTC,CASSYSKGGYTF
TRBV5-1,NA,TRBJ2-7,NA,TGCGCCAGCAGCTTGTTCTGGACGCCGATGGAGCAGTACTTC,CASSLFWTPMEQYF
TRBV5-4,NA,TRBJ1-2,TRBD1,TGTGCCAGCAGACGGGTACAGGGGTTAGCCTATGGCTACACCTTC,CASRRVQGLAYGYTF
TRBV4-2,NA,TRBJ1-1,NA,TGTGCCAGCAGCCAGAAACAGGGAGGGAACACTGAAGCTTTCTTT,CASSQKQGGNTEAFF
TRBV7-3,NA,TRBJ2-7,NA,TGTGCCAGCAGCTTAATCGCTGACGGCGAGCAGTACTTC,CASSLIADGEQYF
TRBV12-5,once,TRBJ2-1,NA,TGTGCTAGTGGAATTAACAATGAGCAGTTCTTC,CASGINNEQFF
TRBV27,NA,TRBJ2-3,NA,TGTGCCAGCAGTTTATTATGGCTAACTGGGAGCACAGATACGCAGTATTTT,CASSLLWLTGSTDTQYF
TRBV27,NA,TRBJ2-1,NA,TGTGCCAGCAGGAGGAGCTCCTACAATGAGCAGTTCTTC,CASRRSSYNEQFF